This is a list of T cell receptor beta chains from one sample in a study of shared clonotypes between healthy human individuals. The repertoire was sequenced with immunoSEQ multiplex PCR; TCRdb's copy has only in-frame clones and lacks some. The sample includes 2 million to 2.5 million clones, around 90% seen only once; the top ten take 0.37%. The sample was naive CD4+ T cells from PBMCs. These receptors were collected from a man between 18 and 35 years old in good health. Some clones in this sample may be carry-over from other donors' samples. Both conserved end residues are part of each CDR3. The D gene is left open where the match is weak. Size values are once, few and many counts, or a class for expanded clones, and some rows have none.

TRBV5-1	TRBJ1-4	once	-	TGCGCCAGCAGCCTCCTATCGGGAGGTAATGAAAAACTGTTTTTT	CASSLLSGGNEKLFF
TRBV15	TRBJ2-1	-	TRBD2	TGTGCCACCAGCAGAGACCATCTAGCGGGAGGATACAATGAGCAGTTCTTC	CATSRDHLAGGYNEQFF
TRBV11-2	TRBJ1-5	-	-	TGTGCCAGCAGCTTAGATGGGGGAAATCAGCCCCAGCATTTT	CASSLDGGNQPQHF
TRBV19	TRBJ2-7	-	TRBD2	TGTGCCAGTAGTACAACGAGGACTAGCGCCATTTACGAGCAGTACTTC	CASSTTRTSAIYEQYF
TRBV6-6	TRBJ2-5	-	TRBD2	TGTGCCAGCAGTTACTCGGGTAGCGGGCAAGAGACCCAGTACTTC	CASSYSGSGQETQYF
TRBV5-1	TRBJ1-4	-	-	TGCGCCAGCAGCTTGCAGGGGAGCTCGGAGGGGGAAAAACTGTTTTTT	CASSLQGSSEGEKLFF
TRBV10-3	TRBJ2-7	-	-	TGTGCCATCTGTAGAGGCGTGAGCTCCTACGAGCAGTACTTC	CAICRGVSSYEQYF
TRBV10-3	TRBJ2-7	-	-	TGTGCCATCAGGGACAAGAGCTACGAGCAGTACTTC	CAIRDKSYEQYF
TRBV5-1	TRBJ1-5	-	-	TGCGCCAGCAGCGTCGACAGCAATCAGCCCCAGCATTTT	CASSVDSNQPQHF
TRBV28	TRBJ1-5	few	-	TGTGCCAGCAGTTTATGGGCAGACAATCAGCCCCAGCATTTT	CASSLWADNQPQHF
TRBV15	TRBJ2-2	-	-	TGTGCCACCAGCAGAGTAGGAGGTCGACAGACCCGTACCGGGGAGCTGTTTTTT	CATSRVGGRQTRTGELFF